A single sample is the source of the 22 T cell receptor beta chains below, sequenced in a study of blood T cell repertoires in COVID-19. Sequenced by immunoSEQ multiplex PCR; TCRdb stores in-frame clones only, minus some. This sample has some 150,000 clones, with around nine tenths found just once. Material: peripheral blood. The receptors originated from a woman aged 50 to 60 with active or convalescent COVID-19.

CDR3 residues: CASSTGASGSPDTQYF. CDR3 in DNA: TGTGCCAGCAGTACCGGGGCTAGCGGGAGCCCAGATACGCAGTATTTT. This chain links TRBV28 with TRBJ2-3, with 10 bases aligning to TRBD2. CDR1 is MDHEN and CDR2 is SYDVKM in the germline V gene. V lost 5 bases to trimming and J lost 4 bases; unmatched junction nucleotides: 9. The CDR3 runs to 16 residues.

The CDR3: CASSVSPQAGANTQYF. DNA for the CDR3: TGTGCCAGCAGCGTTTCACCCCAAGCGGGAGCTAATACGCAGTATTTT. J is TRBJ2-3 and V is TRBV9; 8 nucleotides agree with TRBD2. The V gene's germline CDR1 is SGDLS and CDR2 YYNGEE. The CDR3 is 16 amino acids. V lost 2 bases and J lost 7; bases outside the gene matches: 12. Full variable domain (missing parts from reference TRBV9 and TRBJ2-3): DSGVTQTPKHLITATGQRVTLRCSPRSGDLSVYWYQQSLDQGLQFLIQYYNGEERAKGNILERFSAQQFPDLHSELNLSSLELGDSALYFCASSVSPQAGANTQYFGPGTRLTVL.

The chain has TRBV20-1 and TRBJ2-3; D call uncertain. In germline, CDR1 is DFQATT, CDR2 SNEGSKA (reference sequence). This CDR3 region has 11 residues. In nucleotides, the CDR3 is TGCAGCGCGCCTTTCGGGGATACGCAGTATTTT. Translated: CSAPFGDTQYF.

The rearrangement joins TRBV19 to TRBJ2-1, with D tentatively TRBD2 (5 bases). The CDR3 spans 14 residues. The V gene's germline CDR1 is LNHDA and CDR2 SQIVND (reference sequence). Trimming stripped 5 bases from V and 0 bases from J, with 8 bases between. The CDR3 DNA follows: TGTGCCAGTAGTCTGGGGAGCTCCTACAATGAGCAGTTCTTC. Amino acids: CASSLGSSYNEQFF.

The chain carries TRBV18 and TRBJ1-2; weak D call: TRBD1 (5 bases). CDR1 and CDR2 from the germline V gene are KGHSH and LQKENI. V was cut by 2 bases and J by 4 bases, with 20 bases left in between. The CDR3 runs 17 residues. The DNA for the CDR3 is TGTGCCAGCTCACCAGGTCGGTGGGCTCCGGGGGGCTATGGCTACACCTTC. This translates into CASSPGRWAPGGYGYTF.

The chain links TRBV19 to TRBJ2-7, with D possibly TRBD1 on 6 matching bases. CDR1 LNHDA and CDR2 SQIVND come from the germline V gene (reference sequence). V was shortened by 3 bases and J by 3 bases, with 15 bases between the two germline ends. The CDR3 is made up of 15 amino acids. The CDR3 is CASSILQGFGYEQYF. As DNA, the CDR3 is TGTGCCAGTAGTATCCTACAGGGATTCGGCTACGAGCAGTACTTC.

This clone was observed a single time. The rearrangement links TRBV6-4 to TRBJ2-3; 8 nucleotides match TRBD2. Germline CDR1 is MRHNA and CDR2 is SNTAGT. CDR3 size: 16 residues. V trimming: 0 bases; J trimming: 1 base; junction bases outside the gene matches: 3. CDR3: CASSDSPAGGTDTQYF. Written as DNA, the CDR3 is TGTGCCAGCAGTGACTCCCCAGCGGGGGGCACAGATACGCAGTATTTT.

J is TRBJ2-1 and V is TRBV3-1 (or the pseudogene TRBV3-2); D is possibly TRBD1 (5 bases). From germline, CDR1 is LGHDT and CDR2 YNNKEL (reference sequence). There are 17 residues in the CDR3. With 2 bases removed from V and 2 bases from J, the gap between germline ends came to 16 bases. The CDR3 is CASSQPLTGVAYNEQFF. In nucleotides, the CDR3 is TGTGCCAGCAGCCAACCCTTAACAGGAGTTGCCTACAATGAGCAGTTCTTC.

The rearrangement uses TRBV18 and TRBJ2-3; 8 bases are a match to TRBD1. CDR1 KGHSH and CDR2 LQKENI come from the germline V gene. The J segment lost 5 bases and the V segment lost 1 base, leaving 20 bases of the junction unmatched. This CDR3 contains 20 residues. For the CDR3, the DNA is TGTGCCAGCTCACCACGGGAGCTGAACGGACAGGGATCGGGTGGAGATACGCAGTATTTT. The encoded protein is CASSPRELNGQGSGGDTQYF. Supplemented by reference TRBV18 and TRBJ2-3, the full variable domain reads NAGVMQNPRHLVRRRGQEARLRCSPMKGHSHVYWYRQLPEEGLKFMVYLQKENIIDESGMPKERFSAEFPKEGPSILRIQQVVRGDSAAYFCASSPRELNGQGSGGDTQYFGPGTRLTVL.

The DNA for the CDR3 is TGTGCCAGCGCCGGTCAGGGGGCAGGAGAGCAGTACTTC. This sequence encodes CASAGQGAGEQYF. J is TRBJ2-7 and V is TRBV2; TRBD1 aligns across 8 bases. The CDR3 has 13 amino acids. Germline V gives CDR1 SNHLY, CDR2 FYNNEI. The V gene end was trimmed by 8 bases and the J gene end by 7 bases; junction bases not matched to a gene: 10.

The count of this clone is one. This chain joins TRBV30 and TRBJ1-2; the D is unclear. The CDR3 has 11 amino acids. V shed 3 bases and J shed 4 bases, with 6 bases lying between them. In germline, CDR1 is GTSNPN, CDR2 SVGIG (reference sequence). CDR3 protein: CAWSGVYGYTF. CDR3 DNA sequence: TGTGCCTGGAGCGGGGTCTATGGCTACACCTTC.

The chain uses TRBV19 and TRBJ1-5; 9 bases are shared with TRBD1. This CDR3 spans 15 amino acids. Germline V gene lookup returns CDR1 LNHDA and CDR2 SQIVND (reference sequence). V lost 5 bases and J lost 1; bases outside the gene matches: 3. For the CDR3, the DNA is TGTGCCAGTAGTGGACAGGGGTTGAGCAATCAGCCCCAGCATTTT. Protein: CASSGQGLSNQPQHF.

The genes are TRBV7-9 and TRBJ1-3; D is possibly TRBD1 (5 bases). CDR1 and CDR2 from the germline V gene are SEHNR and FQNEAQ (reference sequence). This CDR3 contains 16 residues. The V end lost 4 bases, the J end lost 3 bases, and 16 bases lay between the germline ends. Here the CDR3 reads CASSSAWGRDGNTIYF. In nucleotides, the CDR3 is TGTGCCAGCAGCTCGGCTTGGGGCAGGGATGGAAACACCATATATTTT.

The J gene is TRBJ2-3, the V gene TRBV27, with D possibly TRBD1 on 6 matching bases. The V end lost 3 bases, the J end lost 4 bases, and 11 bases lay between the germline ends. Germline values: CDR1 MNHEY, CDR2 SMNVEV (reference sequence). This CDR3 is built from 14 residues. The CDR3 loop reads CASSFQGLADTQYF. The DNA for the CDR3 is TGTGCCAGCAGTTTTCAGGGGTTAGCAGATACGCAGTATTTT.

J is TRBJ1-1 and V is TRBV9; 10 nucleotides line up with TRBD1. This CDR3 is 15 amino acids long. Germline loops: CDR1 SGDLS, CDR2 YYNGEE. V lost 1 base and J lost 3; bases outside the gene matches: 3. CDR3 region: CASSVSGTGDTEAFF. In DNA form, the CDR3 reads TGTGCCAGCAGCGTAAGTGGGACAGGGGACACTGAAGCTTTCTTT.

V is TRBV2 and J is TRBJ2-3; a weak D match, TRBD1 (6 bases). V lost 6 bases, J lost 6 bases, and 37 bases lay in between. The CDR3 has 21 amino acids. Germline values: CDR1 SNHLY, CDR2 FYNNEI. The CDR3 here is CASRGWDLRDKFLPTGDTQYF. The CDR3 DNA is TGTGCCAGCAGAGGGTGGGACCTCAGGGACAAATTTCTTCCGACGGGCGATACGCAGTATTTT.

The chain employs TRBV28 and TRBJ2-7, with D maybe TRBD2 (6 bases). The V end was cut by 6 bases, the J end by 0 bases, with 15 bases between. The germline V gene has CDR1 MDHEN and CDR2 SYDVKM. The CDR3 contains 15 residues. The chain's CDR3 is CASSTPTGDSYEQYF. The CDR3 nucleotides read TGTGCCAGCAGCACGCCCACGGGGGACTCCTACGAGCAGTACTTC.

This clone appeared a single time. The chain has TRBV12-5 and TRBJ1-1, with 7 bases identical to TRBD1. Trimming took 5 bases from V and 1 from J; bases not matched to a gene: 4. Germline V gives CDR1 LGHNT, CDR2 FRNRAP. CDR3 size: 14 residues. The CDR3, as DNA: TGTGCTAGTGGTACAGGGGCGGGGAACACTGAAGCTTTCTTT. Protein sequence: CASGTGAGNTEAFF.

This chain joins TRBV18 and TRBJ2-6; 7 bases are shared with TRBD1. From germline, CDR1 is KGHSH and CDR2 LQKENI. The CDR3 contains 19 residues. V lost 5 bases to trimming and J lost 0 bases; unmatched junction nucleotides: 13. The CDR3 region is CASSSLRDSARSGANVLTF. The CDR3 nucleotides read TGTGCCAGCTCATCATTGAGGGACAGCGCCCGCTCTGGGGCCAACGTCCTGACTTTC.

This chain links TRBV10-3 with TRBJ2-3, with 7 bases that match TRBD2. Per the germline V gene, CDR1 is ENHRY and CDR2 is SYGVKD. CDR3 length: 14 amino acids. V lost 3 bases, J lost 5 bases, and 5 bases stayed unmatched. In DNA, the CDR3 is TGTGCCATCAGTGATAGACTAGCAGGAGATACGCAGTATTTT. Encoded protein: CAISDRLAGDTQYF.

J is TRBJ2-3 and V is TRBV7-9, with 7 bases fitting TRBD1. The CDR3 has 14 amino acids. V lost 1 base and J lost 4; bases outside the gene matches: 2. Per germline, CDR1 SEHNR and CDR2 FQNEAQ (reference sequence). As DNA, the CDR3 is TGTGCCAGCAGCTTAGTTCAGGGGGCAGATACGCAGTATTTT. This codes for CASSLVQGADTQYF.

The chain has TRBV24-1 and TRBJ2-5; TRBD1 matches at 8 bases. Per germline, CDR1 KGHDR and CDR2 SFDVKD. The length of the CDR3 is 14 residues. The trim removed 2 bases at V and 5 bases at J, leaving 3 bases unmatched. This CDR3 is CATSDSWTGETQYF. The CDR3 region has the DNA TGTGCCACCAGTGATTCCTGGACAGGGGAGACCCAGTACTTC.